This T cell receptor beta chain was profiled in a study of blood T cell repertoires in COVID-19. Across the whole study: Collection of acute and convalescent COVID-19 samples took place in the United States, Italy and Spain. T cells, B-cell-depleted T cells, or PBMCs supplied cDNA or gDNA.

With 1 base removed from V and 1 base from J, the gap between germline ends came to 11 bases. Germline V lookup: CDR1 GTSNPN, CDR2 SVGIG (reference sequence). The CDR3 loop spans 15 amino acids. In the study's own analysis: Reference gene primer amplification yielded estimated nucleated cell counts. Produced via immunoSEQ multiplex PCR; TCRdb's table is partial and in-frame only. V, J and clone size are taken as reported in that table, and D and trimming were inferred from the DNA itself. The sample lists some 260,000 clones; 82% were seen once. Sequenced input: peripheral blood. The chain employs TRBV30 and TRBJ1-3; D ambiguous. The clonotype comes from a woman aged 18 to 35 with acute or convalescent COVID-19. The CDR3 region is CAWSAATRSGNTIYF. The CDR3 nucleotides read TGTGCCTGGAGTGCCGCGACTAGATCTGGAAACACCATATATTTT.